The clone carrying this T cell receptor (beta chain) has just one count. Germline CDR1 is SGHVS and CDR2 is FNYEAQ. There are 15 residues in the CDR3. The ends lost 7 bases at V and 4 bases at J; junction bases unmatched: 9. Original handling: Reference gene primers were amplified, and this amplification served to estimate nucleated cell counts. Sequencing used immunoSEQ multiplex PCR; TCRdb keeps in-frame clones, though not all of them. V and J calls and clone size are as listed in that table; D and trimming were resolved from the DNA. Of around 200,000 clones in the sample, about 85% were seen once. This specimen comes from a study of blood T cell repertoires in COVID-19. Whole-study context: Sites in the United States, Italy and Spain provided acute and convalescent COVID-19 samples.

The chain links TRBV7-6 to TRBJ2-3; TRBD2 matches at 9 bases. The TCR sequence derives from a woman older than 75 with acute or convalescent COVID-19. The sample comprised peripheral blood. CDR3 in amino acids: CASTAGGGRADTQYF. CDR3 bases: TGTGCCAGCACCGCGGGCGGCGGGAGGGCAGATACGCAGTATTTT.